This T cell receptor beta chain was documented in a study of blood T cell repertoires in COVID-19. At the level of the study: Both acute and convalescent COVID-19 samples were obtained from the United States, Italy and Spain. T cells, B-cell-depleted T cells, or PBMCs provided the cDNA or gDNA that served as material.

In the source study's methods: Estimated nucleated cell counts came from reference gene primer amplification. Libraries were prepared by immunoSEQ multiplex PCR; TCRdb keeps only in-frame clonotypes and omits some of them. V and J calls and clone size are given by that table; D and trimming were obtained from the DNA. This sample has some 100,000 clones, with 92% found just once. The CDR3 is 15 residues long. The V gene's germline CDR1 is SGHTA and CDR2 FQGTGA. The V segment lost 3 bases and the J segment 7 bases; nucleotides outside the gene matches: 7. The sequence derives from a man in his fifties with active COVID-19. The sample consisted of peripheral blood. The J gene is TRBJ2-1, the V gene TRBV7-3; 9 bases fit TRBD2. DNA of the CDR3: TGTGCCAGCAGCTTGGGTAGCGGGAGTTTGAATGAGCAGTTCTTC. Protein sequence: CASSLGSGSLNEQFF.